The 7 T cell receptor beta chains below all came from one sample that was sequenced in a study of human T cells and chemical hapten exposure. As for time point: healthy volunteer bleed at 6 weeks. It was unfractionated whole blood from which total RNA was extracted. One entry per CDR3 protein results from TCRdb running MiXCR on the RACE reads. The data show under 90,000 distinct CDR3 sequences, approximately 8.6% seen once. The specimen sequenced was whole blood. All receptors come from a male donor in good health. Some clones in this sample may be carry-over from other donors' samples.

The CDR3 sequence is CASSLSVGNVLQETQYF. Here the CDR3 DNA reads TGTGCCAGCAGTTTATCGGTAGGGAACGTCCTACAAGAGACCCAGTACTTC. The chain links TRBV27 to TRBJ2-5; D gene uncertain. In germline, CDR1 is MNHEY, CDR2 SMNVEV (reference sequence). The CDR3 is 17 residues long. V was pared by 0 bases and J by 2 bases, with 16 bases between.

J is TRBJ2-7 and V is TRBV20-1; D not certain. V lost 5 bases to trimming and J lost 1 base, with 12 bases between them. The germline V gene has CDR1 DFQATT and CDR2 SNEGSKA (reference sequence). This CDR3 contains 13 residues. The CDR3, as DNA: TGCAGTGCTCAGGCTCAGGTGTCCTACGAGCAGTACTTC. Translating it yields CSAQAQVSYEQYF.

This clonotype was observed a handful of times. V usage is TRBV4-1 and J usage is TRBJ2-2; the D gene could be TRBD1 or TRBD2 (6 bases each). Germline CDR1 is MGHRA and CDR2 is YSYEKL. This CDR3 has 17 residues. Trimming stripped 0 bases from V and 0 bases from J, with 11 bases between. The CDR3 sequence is CASSQDPGAPNTGELFF. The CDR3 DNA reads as TGCGCCAGCAGCCAAGATCCGGGGGCCCCGAACACCGGGGAGCTGTTTTTT.

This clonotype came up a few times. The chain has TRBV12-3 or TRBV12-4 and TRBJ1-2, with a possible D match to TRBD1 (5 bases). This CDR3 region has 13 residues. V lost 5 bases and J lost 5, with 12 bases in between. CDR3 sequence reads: CASSPDTAYGYTF. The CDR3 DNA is TGTGCCAGCAGTCCGGACACCGCTTATGGCTACACCTTC.

CDR3 bases: TGCGCCAGCAGCCAAGGTGCCTCTGGAAACACCATATATTTT. Translated: CASSQGASGNTIYF. The V and J genes are TRBV4-3 and TRBJ1-3; the D is unclear. This CDR3 is 14 amino acids long. The germline V gene has CDR1 LGHNA and CDR2 YSLEER. The V end was cut by 1 base, the J end by 0 bases, with 4 bases between.

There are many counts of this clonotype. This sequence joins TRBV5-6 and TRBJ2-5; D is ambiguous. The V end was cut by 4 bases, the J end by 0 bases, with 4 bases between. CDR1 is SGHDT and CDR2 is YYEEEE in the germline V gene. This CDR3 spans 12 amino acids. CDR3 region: CASSRDQETQYF. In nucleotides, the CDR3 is TGTGCCAGCAGCCGCGACCAAGAGACCCAGTACTTC.

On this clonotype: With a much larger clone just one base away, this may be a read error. The CDR3 nucleotides are TGTGCCACCAGTGACTTTTACACCGGGGAGCTGTTTTTT. Protein: CATSDFYTGELFF. The chain joins TRBV24-1 to TRBJ2-2; no reliable D call. This CDR3 region has 13 residues. Trimming took off 4 bases at V and 3 bases at J, with 5 bases between the two ends. CDR1 is KGHDR, CDR2 SFDVKD, per germline.